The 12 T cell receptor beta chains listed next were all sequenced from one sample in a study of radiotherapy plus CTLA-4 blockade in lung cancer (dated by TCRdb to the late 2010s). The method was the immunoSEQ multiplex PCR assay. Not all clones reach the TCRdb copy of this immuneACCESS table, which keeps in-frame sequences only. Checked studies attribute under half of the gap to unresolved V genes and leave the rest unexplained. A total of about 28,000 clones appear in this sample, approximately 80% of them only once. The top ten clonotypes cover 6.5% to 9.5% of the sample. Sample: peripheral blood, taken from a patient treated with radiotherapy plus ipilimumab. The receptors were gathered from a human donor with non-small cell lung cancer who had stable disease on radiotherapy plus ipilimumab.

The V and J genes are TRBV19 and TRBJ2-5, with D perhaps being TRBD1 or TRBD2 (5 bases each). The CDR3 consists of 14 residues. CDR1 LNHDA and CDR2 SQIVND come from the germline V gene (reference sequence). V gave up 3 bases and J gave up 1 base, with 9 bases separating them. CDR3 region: CASSIGTGQETQYF. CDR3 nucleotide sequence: TGTGCCAGTAGTATCGGGACGGGCCAAGAGACCCAGTACTTC.

As DNA, the CDR3 is TGCGCCAGCAGAGTAGCCAAGGAGAATTCACCCCTCCACTTT. This translates into CASRVAKENSPLHF. The V call is TRBV10-2, the J call TRBJ1-6; D ambiguous. This CDR3 spans 14 amino acids. Germline V gene lookup returns CDR1 WSHSY and CDR2 SAAADI. Deletions cut 6 bases from V and 7 bases from J, with 13 bases between.

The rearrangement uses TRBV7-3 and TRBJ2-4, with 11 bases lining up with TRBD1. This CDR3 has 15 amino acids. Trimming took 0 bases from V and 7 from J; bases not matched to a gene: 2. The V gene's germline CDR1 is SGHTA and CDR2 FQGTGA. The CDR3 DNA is TGTGCCAGCAGCTTAACGGGACAGGGGGATAACATTCAGTACTTC. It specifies CASSLTGQGDNIQYF. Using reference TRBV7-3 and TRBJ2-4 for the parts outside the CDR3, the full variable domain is GAGVSQTPSNKVTEKGKYVELRCDPISGHTALYWYRQSLGQGPEFLIYFQGTGAADDSGLPNDRFFAVRPEGSVSTLKIQRTERGDSAVYLCASSLTGQGDNIQYFGAGTRLSVL.

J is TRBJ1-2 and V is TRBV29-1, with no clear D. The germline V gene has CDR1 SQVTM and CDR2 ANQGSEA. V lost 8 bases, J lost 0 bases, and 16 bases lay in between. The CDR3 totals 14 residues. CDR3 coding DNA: TGCAGCAGCTCAGAGGGTTATCCTAACTATGGCTACACCTTC. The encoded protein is CSSSEGYPNYGYTF.

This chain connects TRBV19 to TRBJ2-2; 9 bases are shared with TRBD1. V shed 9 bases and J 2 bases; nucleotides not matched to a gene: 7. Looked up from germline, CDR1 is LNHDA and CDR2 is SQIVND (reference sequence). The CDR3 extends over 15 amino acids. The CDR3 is CASRDRAINTGELFF. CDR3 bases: TGTGCCAGCCGGGACAGGGCAATAAACACCGGGGAGCTGTTTTTT.

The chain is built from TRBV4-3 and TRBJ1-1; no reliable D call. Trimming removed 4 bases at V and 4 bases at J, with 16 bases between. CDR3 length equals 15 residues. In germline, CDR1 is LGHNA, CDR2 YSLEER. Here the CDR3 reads CASSPTWVLGTEAFF. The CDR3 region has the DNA TGCGCCAGCAGCCCCACCTGGGTTTTAGGCACTGAAGCTTTCTTT.

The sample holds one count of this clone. CDR3 region: CASSYSTQGGGYTF. The CDR3 DNA sequence: TGTGCCAGCAGTTACTCGACTCAGGGAGGGGGCTACACCTTC. V and J are TRBV6-5 and TRBJ1-2, with a weak D call TRBD1 (5 bases). The V gene lost 0 bases and the J gene lost 8 bases, with 13 bases spanning the gap. The CDR3 is made up of 14 amino acids. Looked up from germline, CDR1 is MNHEY and CDR2 is SVGAGI.

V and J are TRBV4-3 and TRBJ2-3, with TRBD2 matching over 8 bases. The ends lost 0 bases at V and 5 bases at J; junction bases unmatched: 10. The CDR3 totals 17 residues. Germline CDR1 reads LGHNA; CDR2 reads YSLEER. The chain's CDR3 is CASSQDGPAGARDTQYF. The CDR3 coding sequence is TGCGCCAGCAGCCAAGACGGGCCAGCGGGGGCTCGAGATACGCAGTATTTT.

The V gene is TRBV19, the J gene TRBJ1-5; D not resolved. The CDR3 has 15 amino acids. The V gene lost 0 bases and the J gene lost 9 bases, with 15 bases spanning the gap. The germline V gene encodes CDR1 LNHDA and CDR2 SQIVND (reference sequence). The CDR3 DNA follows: TGTGCCAGTAGTATAGAAACGGGCACGGCAGGGCCCCAGCATTTT. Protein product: CASSIETGTAGPQHF.

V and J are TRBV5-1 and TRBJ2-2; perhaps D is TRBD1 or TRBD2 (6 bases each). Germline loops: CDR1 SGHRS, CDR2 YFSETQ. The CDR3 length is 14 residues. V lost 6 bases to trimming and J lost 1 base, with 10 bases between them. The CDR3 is CASNAGQNTGELFF. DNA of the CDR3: TGCGCCAGCAACGCGGGACAGAACACCGGGGAGCTGTTTTTT.

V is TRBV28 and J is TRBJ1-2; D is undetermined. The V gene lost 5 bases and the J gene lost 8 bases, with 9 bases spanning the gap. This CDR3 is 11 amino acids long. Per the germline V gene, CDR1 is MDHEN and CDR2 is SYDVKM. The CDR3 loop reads CASSPVGGYTF. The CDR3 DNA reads TGTGCCAGCAGTCCAGTGGGCGGCTACACCTTC.

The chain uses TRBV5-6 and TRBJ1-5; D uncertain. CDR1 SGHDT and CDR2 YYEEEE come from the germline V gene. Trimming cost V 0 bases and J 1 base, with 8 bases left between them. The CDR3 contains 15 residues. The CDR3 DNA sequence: TGTGCCAGCAGCTTGGGACTCCTAAGCAATCAGCCCCAGCATTTT. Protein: CASSLGLLSNQPQHF.